The clone carrying this TCR beta chain was counted between two and nine times. Antigen: not known. All donors came from Russia, were Caucasian and healthy, and spanned ages roughly 6 to 100. Researchers collected 9 to 10 milliliters of peripheral blood from every single donor. Together with a sample-barcoded 5' primer, a J-beta primer mix was included in a second PCR lasting about 7 to 11 cycles. The template-switch adaptor was a 5' adaptor with 12 random nucleotides. It tagged each cDNA molecule. TCRdb recomputed calls from the 5' RACE reads with MiXCR, one row per CDR3 protein. Of hundreds of thousands of distinct CDR3 sequences in the sample, 40% to 45% were seen once. The sample comes from a study of blood T cells in healthy people across ages. Study conclusions and caveats: One million T cells yielded diversity estimates that were considered underestimates.

Germline V CDR1 and CDR2: MNHEY, SVGAGI. The CDR3 covers 12 residues. J was trimmed by 8 bases and V by 4 bases; bases with no gene match: 4. The chain uses TRBV6-5 and TRBJ1-2, with 7 bases matching TRBD1. The source of this sequence is an elderly man in good health. The source material was blood. The CDR3 bases are TGTGCCAGCAGTTCGGGACAGCCCGGCTACACCTTC. Translation gives CASSSGQPGYTF.